The subject of this entry is one T cell receptor beta chain. The length of the CDR3 is 17 residues. Germline loops: CDR1 MRHNA, CDR2 SNTAGT. The V end lost 5 bases, the J end lost 2 bases, and 22 bases lay between the germline ends. These data belong to a study of TIL therapy for anti-PD-1-resistant metastatic lung cancer. Documented time point: pre-treatment sample, taken before nivolumab and TIL therapy. This was the immunoSEQ v3 assay. Survey-level samples got approximately 1.8 million read pairs; deep-level samples got roughly 4.5-6 million. Sequencing was performed with immunoSEQ multiplex PCR; in TCRdb, only in-frame clones are kept and a portion is missing. This table holds just over 20,000 clones, around 76% found once.

The receptor was isolated from a person aged 25-85 years with non-small cell lung cancer. The input for sequencing was blood, taken at baseline. The V and J genes are TRBV6-4 and TRBJ2-7, with D perhaps being TRBD1 or TRBD2 (6 bases each). CDR3: CASSRGGSSGETYEQYF. In DNA form, the CDR3 reads TGTGCCAGCAGTCGTGGGGGGTCGTCAGGGGAGACCTACGAGCAGTACTTC.